This TCR beta chain was recovered during a study of identical twins. General study findings and limits: Recombination models fit unrelated individuals' TCR alpha sharing but underestimated twins'.

In this sample, this clonotype turned up a few times. The target antigen is unknown. Per the germline V gene, CDR1 is SGHAT and CDR2 is FQDESV (reference sequence). Trimming stripped 5 bases from V and 4 bases from J, with 26 bases between. This CDR3 has 19 amino acids. From the 5' RACE reads, TCRdb called clonotypes with MiXCR, one entry per CDR3 protein. The sample contains around 650,000 distinct CDR3 sequences, around 7.4% of which appear only once. These data were also filed under a second study, of yellow fever vaccine responses in identical twins.

The clonotype originates from a woman younger than 30 in good health. Input material: PBMCs. The rearrangement links TRBV11-1 to TRBJ2-2; D is perhaps TRBD2 (6 bases). CDR3 sequence reads: CASSIRTKTPRSTTGELFF. The CDR3 bases are TGTGCCAGCAGCATAAGGACTAAAACCCCCCGATCCACCACCGGGGAGCTGTTTTTT.